This T cell receptor (beta chain) is drawn from a study of identical twins. Study-wide results and limits: Models underestimated TCR alpha sharing (out-of-frame) in monozygotic twins.

TCRdb re-derived calls from the 5' RACE reads in MiXCR, one entry per CDR3 protein. There are about 520,000 distinct CDR3 sequences in the sample; roughly 21% occur only once, and about 0.93% lies in the top ten. V was shortened by 1 base and J by 1 base, with 7 bases between the two germline ends. Germline V gene lookup returns CDR1 DFQATT and CDR2 SNEGSKA (reference sequence). The CDR3 totals 13 residues. About this clonotype: Its antigen is unidentified.

This same sample was also part of a study on T cells expressing NK-cell markers.

This clonotype originated in a woman between 18 and 29 years old in good health. Material for sequencing was CD4+ T cells sorted from blood. The gene calls are TRBV20-1 and TRBJ2-5, with D unclear. CDR3 coding DNA: TGCAGTGCTAGAGTGAGGATCCAAGAGACCCAGTACTTC. The encoded protein is CSARVRIQETQYF.